This is a list of T cell receptor beta chains from one sample in a study of regulatory T cells in long-lasting Graves disease. TCRdb itself ran the multiplex PCR reads through MiXCR, one entry per CDR3 protein. The sample has about 450,000 distinct CDR3 sequences, around 15% seen once; the top ten hold about 15%. These data were also filed under a second study, of T cells in Graves' hyperthyroidism and ophthalmopathy.

The specimen was peripheral blood mononuclear cells (PBMCs), collected at new diagnosis, from a patient treated with antithyroid drugs. These receptors were taken from a woman in her 50s with Graves disease. CDR3s include the opening cysteine and the closing phenylalanine or tryptophan. D genes are given only for firm matches. Clone size is shown for a subset of rows, as once, few, many or a class of expanded clone.

>15|NA|TRBV11-2|TRBJ2-2|many
TGTGCCAGCAGCTTCACCAGCGGCTACACCGGGGAGCTGTTTTTT
CASSFTSGYTGELFF
>12|NA|TRBV12-3/TRBV12-4|TRBJ2-5|many
TGTGCCAGCAGTACAAGTGTCGAGACCCAGTACTTC
CASSTSVETQYF
>18|TRBD2|TRBV12-3/TRBV12-4|TRBJ2-1|NA
TGTGCCAGCAGACCACTAGCGGGAGGGCCGGGCGCCTACAATGAGCAGTTCTTC
CASRPLAGGPGAYNEQFF
>18|NA|TRBV6-1|TRBJ2-2|NA
TGTGCCAGCAGTGAAGTTAGGCTACCCCGTGTTAACACCGGGGAGCTGTTTTTT
CASSEVRLPRVNTGELFF
>11|NA|TRBV7-9|TRBJ2-7|NA
TGTGCCAGCAGCTTTGAAGGAGAGCAGTACTTC
CASSFEGEQYF
>18|TRBD2|TRBV11-2|TRBJ2-1|NA
TGTGCCAGCAGCGGAGGACTAGCGGGAGGGCCCCGGGACAATGAGCAGTTCTTC
CASSGGLAGGPRDNEQFF
>11|TRBD1|TRBV20-1|TRBJ1-2|few
TGCAGTGCTAGTCAGGGGGATGGCTACACCTTC
CSASQGDGYTF
>17|NA|TRBV6-1|TRBJ2-6|NA
TGTGCCAGCAGTGAAGCGCTAGGGGGGACTGGGGCCAACGTCCTGACTTTC
CASSEALGGTGANVLTF
>17|NA|TRBV9|TRBJ2-5|NA
TGTGCCAGCAGCTCCCAAGACCCGGGACTTTGGACGGAGACCCAGTACTTC
CASSSQDPGLWTETQYF
>15|NA|TRBV9|TRBJ2-2|few
TGTGCCAGCAGCCCAGACCCTATGGCCACCGGGGAGCTGTTTTTT
CASSPDPMATGELFF
>15|NA|TRBV6-2/TRBV6-3|TRBJ2-3|NA
TGTGCCAGCAGCCGCCTCGGGACGGGCACAGATACGCAGTATTTT
CASSRLGTGTDTQYF
>15|NA|TRBV5-1|TRBJ2-6|NA
TGCGCCAGCAGCTTGGAAGAGCCTGGGGCCAACGTCCTGACTTTC
CASSLEEPGANVLTF
>16|TRBD2|TRBV28|TRBJ2-3|many
TGTGCCAGCAGTTTAAGCATAGCGGGAGGCACAGATACGCAGTATTTT
CASSLSIAGGTDTQYF
>14|NA|TRBV27|TRBJ2-7|few
TGTGCCAGCAGTCCCCGGGATTCAGGGCGCGAGCAGTACTTC
CASSPRDSGREQYF
>15|TRBD1|TRBV11-2|TRBJ1-2|many
TGTGCCAGCAGCGCAGGGACAGGGTGGAGCTATGGCTACACCTTC
CASSAGTGWSYGYTF
>17|TRBD2|TRBV2|TRBJ2-2|many
TGTGCCAGCAGCTGGACTAGCGGGAGTCTGAACACCGGGGAGCTGTTTTTT
CASSWTSGSLNTGELFF
>22|TRBD2|TRBV24-1|TRBJ2-7|NA
TGTGCCACCCAGCCGCCCGTAACCTCGGCCGGCGGGACTAGCGGGGACTCCTACGAGCAGTACTTC
CATQPPVTSAGGTSGDSYEQYF
>15|NA|TRBV19|TRBJ2-2|few
TGTGCCAGTAGTGAGATGACAGGGAACACCGGGGAGCTGTTTTTT
CASSEMTGNTGELFF
>15|TRBD2|TRBV5-1|TRBJ2-7|NA
TGCGCCAGCAGCTCCCTTCTAGCGGGAGCCACCGAGCAGTACTTC
CASSSLLAGATEQYF
>19|TRBD1|TRBV5-1|TRBJ2-7|NA
TGCGCCAGCAGCTTGGTCTCCCCAGGGACAGGGGACAACTCCTACGAGCAGTACTTC
CASSLVSPGTGDNSYEQYF
>16|NA|TRBV4-1|TRBJ1-4|NA
TGCGCCAGCAGCCGCCCAGCCCAGGGACTTAATGAAAAACTGTTTTTT
CASSRPAQGLNEKLFF
>14|NA|TRBV20-1|TRBJ2-1|many
TGCAGTGCTAGCGGAGCTAGCTCCTACAATGAGCAGTTCTTC
CSASGASSYNEQFF
>14|NA|TRBV28|TRBJ2-3|many
TGTGCCAGCCTCGCATCGGTCGTTCGGGATACGCAGTATTTT
CASLASVVRDTQYF
>15|NA|TRBV28|TRBJ1-5|NA
TGTGCCAGCAGCCCAGGCGGAAATAGCAATCAGTCCCAGCATTTT
CASSPGGNSNQSQHF
>13|TRBD1|TRBV2|TRBJ1-1|NA
TGTGCCAGAAGACAGGGCTTGAACACTGAAGCTTTCTTT
CARRQGLNTEAFF
>15|TRBD2|TRBV10-3|TRBJ2-3|NA
TGTGCCATACGAAACCTAGCGGTGGTCACAGATACGCAGTATTTT
CAIRNLAVVTDTQYF
>16|TRBD2|TRBV11-1|TRBJ2-2|many
TGTGCCAGCAGCCTCCGGCGGGGGGCTCTAACCGGGGAGCTGTTTTTT
CASSLRRGALTGELFF